A single sample is the source of the 21 T cell receptor beta chains below, sequenced in a study of CD8 T cells in Susac syndrome (dated by TCRdb to the late 2010s). Library creation used the immunoSEQ multiplex PCR assay. RNA was extracted using the RNeasy kit, and about 0.45 to 1 microgram was reverse transcribed with random hexamers. TCRdb reworked the public reads: Q25 trimming with fastp, MiXCR clone assembly, productive beta chains retained. All rows with the same CDR3 protein become a single entry with the most common DNA and genes. For this sample the table gives 150,000 to 200,000 distinct CDR3 sequences, of which 90% to 95% were detected only once. Of the sample, approximately 0.1% is held by the ten largest clones. Sequencing used CD4+ T cells from PBMCs. The origin of the receptors is a human donor in good health.

This chain uses TRBV6-5 with TRBJ1-2; TRBD1 might be the D (5 bases). Trimming cost V 5 bases and J 3 bases, with 13 bases left between them. The CDR3 has 14 residues. Germline assignment: CDR1 MNHEY and CDR2 SVGAGI. Written as DNA, the CDR3 is TGTGCCAGCAGTGCCCTGGGGGGGGACTATGGCTACACCTTC. Protein sequence: CASSALGGDYGYTF.

J is TRBJ2-1 and V is TRBV3-1, with D maybe TRBD1 (5 bases). The CDR3 is made up of 17 amino acids. Trimming cost V 1 base and J 2 bases, with 15 bases left between them. CDR1 is LGHDT and CDR2 is YNNKEL in the germline V gene (reference sequence). The CDR3 bases are TGTGCCAGCAGCCAAGTTTCAGGGCAAGGAACCTACAATGAGCAGTTCTTC. This sequence encodes CASSQVSGQGTYNEQFF.

The chain has TRBV6-6 and TRBJ2-3, with D uncertain. The V gene lost 3 bases and the J gene lost 2 bases, with 9 bases spanning the gap. The CDR3 spans 14 residues. The germline V gene has CDR1 MNHNY and CDR2 SVGAGI (reference sequence). This CDR3 is CASSYRQSTDTQYF. The DNA of the CDR3 is TGTGCCAGCAGTTATCGGCAGTCCACAGATACGCAGTATTTT.

This sequence joins TRBV9 and TRBJ1-5; a possible D gene is TRBD1 (5 bases). In germline, CDR1 is SGDLS, CDR2 YYNGEE. CDR3 length: 16 residues. V shed 3 bases and J shed 1 base, with 14 bases lying between them. In DNA form, the CDR3 reads TGTGCCAGCAGCGGGCCGTTGGGGGGGAGCAATCAGCCCCAGCATTTT. Translation gives CASSGPLGGSNQPQHF.

This clonotype occurred once. The junction does not match germline at one end; this may be a read error. This chain connects TRBV7-7 to TRBJ2-5, with D perhaps matching TRBD1 (6 bases). This CDR3 comprises 14 residues. The V gene's germline CDR1 is SSHAT and CDR2 FNYEAQ (reference sequence). The CDR3 loop is CASSAGTMTETQYF. The CDR3 DNA reads TGTGCTAGCAGTGCCGGGACAATGACAGAGACCCAGTACTTC.

This chain joins TRBV10-3 and TRBJ1-2, with 7 positions matching TRBD1. The length of the CDR3 is 14 residues. Germline V lookup: CDR1 ENHRY, CDR2 SYGVKD. V was pared by 6 bases and J by 6 bases, with 10 bases of the junction left unmatched. For the CDR3, the DNA is TGTGCCATCAGGGGCCGACAGGGCAGGAATGGCTACACCTTC. Amino acids: CAIRGRQGRNGYTF.

The chain joins TRBV20-1 to TRBJ1-2, with D possibly being TRBD1 (6 bases). Trimming left V 5 bases short and J 2 bases short, with 12 bases between. CDR3 length: 13 amino acids. The germline CDR1 and CDR2 sequences are DFQATT and SNEGSKA (reference sequence). CDR3 coding DNA: TGCAGTGCTTGGGGGGGGCCCAACTATGGCTACACCTTC. As protein: CSAWGGPNYGYTF.

Only a few counts were recorded for this clonotype. The chain links TRBV4-1 to TRBJ2-5, with no clear D. Trimming cost V 1 base and J 4 bases, with 10 bases left between them. Germline V gives CDR1 MGHRA, CDR2 YSYEKL. The CDR3 has 14 amino acids. The CDR3 DNA reads as TGCGCCAGCAGCCAAGGGGAATTTGGAGAGACCCAGTACTTC. Translating it yields CASSQGEFGETQYF.

The gene calls are TRBV7-9 and TRBJ2-5; D remains unclear. The germline V gene has CDR1 SEHNR and CDR2 FQNEAQ (reference sequence). This CDR3 has 13 residues. V was trimmed by 6 bases and J by 4 bases, leaving 12 bases between them. CDR3: CASRSFVGETQYF. The CDR3 nucleotides are TGTGCCAGCAGATCCTTCGTGGGAGAGACCCAGTACTTC. Complete variable domain (other parts from reference TRBV7-9 and TRBJ2-5): DTGVSQNPRHKITKRGQNVTFRCDPISEHNRLYWYRQTLGQGPEFLTYFQNEAQLEKSRLLSDRFSAERPKGSFSTLEIQRTEQGDSAMYLCASRSFVGETQYFGPGTRLLVL.

This rearrangement joins TRBV28 to TRBJ1-2; the D is unclear. The CDR3 has 12 amino acids. Trimming took off 3 bases at V and 8 bases at J, with 10 bases between the two ends. Germline CDR1 MDHEN, CDR2 SYDVKM. CDR3 nucleotide sequence: TGTGCCAGCAGTTTGACCGTATGGGGCTACACCTTC. Translation gives CASSLTVWGYTF.

The chain carries TRBV20-1 and TRBJ2-5, with D unclear. The CDR3 is 11 amino acids. The ends were cut back, 3 bases at V and 1 base at J, with 3 bases in the middle. Germline loops: CDR1 DFQATT, CDR2 SNEGSKA (reference sequence). Written as DNA, the CDR3 is TGCAGTGCTAGTATCCAAGAGACCCAGTACTTC. This codes for CSASIQETQYF.

V gene TRBV19 combines with J gene TRBJ1-2, with 9 bases matching TRBD1. CDR3 length: 14 amino acids. V lost 9 bases and J lost 0; bases outside the gene matches: 5. CDR1 and CDR2 (germline): LNHDA, SQIVND (reference sequence). CDR3 sequence reads: CASSGTGPNYGYTF. The CDR3 DNA sequence: TGTGCCAGCTCCGGGACAGGGCCTAACTATGGCTACACCTTC.

The V call is TRBV12-5, the J call TRBJ2-5; a weak D match, TRBD1 (6 bases). Trimming removed 3 bases at V and 4 bases at J, with 15 bases between. The germline gives CDR1 LGHNT, CDR2 FRNRAP. CDR3 length equals 15 residues. Here the CDR3 reads CASGFTGSAGETQYF. The CDR3 nucleotides read TGTGCTAGTGGTTTTACAGGGAGCGCGGGAGAGACCCAGTACTTC.

The chain combines TRBV5-1 with TRBJ2-1; 9 bases line up with TRBD1. Germline trimming cut 3 bases from V and 2 bases from J; bases unmatched to any gene: 3. The germline V gene has CDR1 SGHRS and CDR2 YFSETQ. The CDR3 contains 15 residues. The DNA of the CDR3 is TGCGCCAGCAGCTCCCGACAGGGGGCCTACAATGAGCAGTTCTTC. Amino acids: CASSSRQGAYNEQFF.

The chain joins TRBV6-4 to TRBJ1-2; maybe TRBD1 (6 bases). V shed 1 base and J shed 7 bases, with 10 bases lying between them. CDR3 length equals 13 residues. CDR1 and CDR2 (germline): MRHNA, SNTAGT. Written as DNA, the CDR3 is TGTGCCAGCAGTGACTGGGGGGCTGGTGGCTACACCTTC. Residues: CASSDWGAGGYTF.

The chain combines TRBV7-2 with TRBJ2-5; D unresolved. This CDR3 comprises 15 residues. Between the trimmed V and J ends, which lost 1 base and 0 bases, there was a span of 9 bases. The germline V gene encodes CDR1 SGHTA and CDR2 FQGNSA. Written as DNA, the CDR3 is TGTGCCAGCAGCTTAGACAGCGTATACCAAGAGACCCAGTACTTC. Translation: CASSLDSVYQETQYF. Full variable domain (missing parts from reference TRBV7-2 and TRBJ2-5): GAGVSQSPSNKVTEKGKDVELRCDPISGHTALYWYRQSLGQGLEFLIYFQGNSAPDKSGLPSDRFSAERTGGSVSTLTIQRTQQEDSAVYLCASSLDSVYQETQYFGPGTRLLVL.

This chain links TRBV29-1 with TRBJ1-2, with 8 bases matching TRBD1. The CDR3 contains 13 residues. Germline trimming cut 4 bases from V and 3 bases from J; bases unmatched to any gene: 4. Germline values: CDR1 SQVTM, CDR2 ANQGSEA. CDR3 nucleotides: TGCAGCGTTGGACAGGGGATGGACTATGGCTACACCTTC. This encodes CSVGQGMDYGYTF.

The chain is built from TRBV5-1 and TRBJ2-1; possible D gene TRBD1, 5 bases. The CDR3 extends over 13 amino acids. Germline V gives CDR1 SGHRS, CDR2 YFSETQ. V gave up 0 bases and J gave up 10 bases, with 11 bases separating them. The CDR3 loop is CASSLDGAREQFF. The CDR3 region has the DNA TGCGCCAGCAGCTTGGATGGGGCAAGGGAGCAGTTCTTC. Full variable domain (rest looked up from reference TRBV5-1 and TRBJ2-1): KAGVTQTPRYLIKTRGQQVTLSCSPISGHRSVSWYQQTPGQGLQFLFEYFSETQRNKGNFPGRFSGRQFSNSRSEMNVSTLELGDSALYLCASSLDGAREQFFGPGTRLTVL.

The chain joins TRBV7-9 to TRBJ1-1; a possible D gene is TRBD1 (5 bases). Trimming took off 5 bases at V and 2 bases at J, with 15 bases between the two ends. Germline V gene lookup returns CDR1 SEHNR and CDR2 FQNEAQ (reference sequence). The CDR3 is 15 residues long. This chain's CDR3 is CASSPRPGGNTEAFF. DNA of the CDR3: TGTGCCAGCAGCCCCAGGCCGGGGGGTAACACTGAAGCTTTCTTT.

This chain joins TRBV7-2 and TRBJ2-7; 9 nucleotides line up with TRBD2. Germline V gives CDR1 SGHTA, CDR2 FQGNSA. The junction had 10 bases not matched to a gene; V was cut back by 10 bases and J by 3 bases. CDR3 length: 14 amino acids. CDR3 bases: TGTGCCACCTCGGGGACTAGCTTTAACTACGAGCAGTACTTC. Its translation: CATSGTSFNYEQYF. Variable domain in full (rest from reference TRBV7-2 and TRBJ2-7): GAGVSQSPSNKVTEKGKDVELRCDPISGHTALYWYRQSLGQGLEFLIYFQGNSAPDKSGLPSDRFSAERTGGSVSTLTIQRTQQEDSAVYLCATSGTSFNYEQYFGPGTRLTVT.

This clonotype was seen once. The V gene is TRBV12-3 or TRBV12-4, the J gene TRBJ2-2, with D perhaps matching TRBD2 (5 bases). The CDR3 has 13 residues. Trimming stripped 5 bases from V and 7 bases from J, with 11 bases between. CDR3 in DNA: TGTGCCAGCAGTCCCCTCGGGGTCGGGGAGCTGTTTTTT. Residues: CASSPLGVGELFF.